These 17 T cell receptor beta chains were sequenced from one sample in a study of CD8 T cells in ankylosing spondylitis. These receptors' targets are unknown. General observations from the study: About 8 highly homologous variants made up a TCR beta motif, and this motif appeared characteristic of ankylosing spondylitis blood.

MiXCR was run by TCRdb on the 5' RACE reads, yielding one entry per CDR3 protein. The data show 100,000 to 150,000 distinct CDR3 sequences, with roughly 18% seen just once and 33% held by the top ten. Sequencing used blood, either unsorted or a sorted T cell fraction (not recorded which). The source is a male donor with ankylosing spondylitis.

J is TRBJ1-4 and V is TRBV27; D gene uncertain. Looked up from germline, CDR1 is MNHEY and CDR2 is SMNVEV (reference sequence). The V end was cut by 0 bases, the J end by 11 bases, with 10 bases between. The CDR3 sequence is 13 residues long. The CDR3 sequence: CASSLSVRAKLFF. For the CDR3, the DNA is TGTGCCAGCAGTTTATCGGTCCGGGCGAAACTGTTTTTT.

The V gene is TRBV27, the J gene TRBJ2-1; 7 bases are shared with TRBD2. The CDR3 totals 14 residues. Germline loops: CDR1 MNHEY, CDR2 SMNVEV (reference sequence). V lost 7 bases and J lost 5; bases outside the gene matches: 8. CDR3 residues: CASKVGTTHNEQFF. The CDR3 DNA follows: TGTGCCAGCAAGGTGGGGACTACCCACAATGAGCAGTTCTTC.

This clonotype was detected many times. The V and J genes are TRBV12-5 and TRBJ2-2; 9 bases agree with TRBD1. Germline lookup yields CDR1 LGHNT and CDR2 FRNRAP. The ends lost 7 bases at V and 6 bases at J; junction bases unmatched: 9. The CDR3 extends over 15 amino acids. CDR3: CASAPTGGSPGELFF. CDR3 nucleotide sequence: TGTGCTAGTGCCCCGACAGGGGGGAGTCCCGGGGAGCTGTTTTTT.

This clonotype was found once. Lacking the conserved final phenylalanine or tryptophan, this CDR3 likely reflects a read error. CDR3 loop: CASSPYNWYEQYS. CDR3 DNA sequence: TGCGCCAGCAGCCCGTACAATTGGTACGAGCAGTACTCC. This chain links TRBV5-1 with TRBJ2-7; D call uncertain. The V end lost 4 bases, the J end lost 4 bases, and 12 bases lay between the germline ends. The CDR3 is made up of 13 amino acids. Germline V gene data show CDR1 as SGHRS and CDR2 as YFSETQ.

There are a few counts of this clonotype. This chain joins TRBV7-6 and TRBJ2-1, with 9 bases aligning to TRBD2. V lost 5 bases to trimming and J lost 8 bases; unmatched junction nucleotides: 13. Per the germline V gene, CDR1 is SGHVS and CDR2 is FNYEAQ. The CDR3 loop spans 16 amino acids. CDR3 DNA: TGTGCCAGCAGCCCTAGCGTCCTAGCGGGAACCTATGAGCAGTTCTTC. It is translated as CASSPSVLAGTYEQFF.

The chain joins TRBV20-1 to TRBJ2-7; D might be TRBD2 (6 bases). The V gene lost 1 base and the J gene lost 6 bases, with 22 bases spanning the gap. This CDR3 contains 16 residues. CDR1 and CDR2 from the germline V gene are DFQATT and SNEGSKA (reference sequence). The CDR3 coding sequence is TGCAGTGCTAGAGTGCGGGGCACAGCCGATGTTCTCGAGCAGTACTTC. Amino acids: CSARVRGTADVLEQYF.

This clonotype was detected only a few times. The chain employs TRBV12-3 or TRBV12-4 and TRBJ1-6, with D possibly being TRBD1 (5 bases). The germline V and J ends were trimmed by 2 bases and 15 bases, with 11 bases remaining between them. The CDR3 length is 12 residues. The CDR3 DNA sequence: TGTGCCAGCAGTTTACAGGGTTTATACCTCCACTTT. Protein sequence: CASSLQGLYLHF.

This clonotype has just a few counts. V usage is TRBV5-1 and J usage is TRBJ2-7; weak D call: TRBD1 (6 bases). V was pared by 5 bases and J by 1 base, with 10 bases between. Germline V CDR1 and CDR2: SGHRS, YFSETQ. CDR3 length: 13 residues. The CDR3 coding sequence is TGCGCCAGCAGGGACACAGGGTCCTACGAGCAGTACTTC. Protein: CASRDTGSYEQYF.

This clonotype has just a few counts. The gene calls are TRBV9 and TRBJ1-1; unclear D gene. The V gene's germline CDR1 is SGDLS and CDR2 YYNGEE. The V gene lost 7 bases and the J gene lost 8 bases, with 9 bases spanning the gap. The CDR3 has 10 amino acids. The CDR3 loop reads CASGPGEAFF. Written as DNA, the CDR3 is TGTGCCAGCGGACCCGGGGAAGCTTTCTTT.

The sample holds a few counts of this clonotype. The chain joins TRBV4-3 to TRBJ2-3; D is uncertain. Trimming shortened V by 0 bases and J by 2 bases, and 21 bases separated the two germline ends. Germline lookup yields CDR1 LGHNA and CDR2 YSLEER. CDR3 size: 19 residues. Here the CDR3 DNA reads TGCGCCAGCAGCCAAGATGGTGGCATCGGTTCCTACCCCACAGATACGCAGTATTTT. Translated: CASSQDGGIGSYPTDTQYF.

This clonotype was detected a few times. The V gene is TRBV2, the J gene TRBJ1-5; no reliable D call. V shed 4 bases and J shed 4 bases, with 14 bases lying between them. The CDR3 is 15 residues long. Germline CDR1 is SNHLY and CDR2 is FYNNEI. The CDR3 sequence is CASSGSLMGNQPQHF. In DNA, the CDR3 is TGTGCCAGCAGTGGGAGTTTGATGGGGAATCAGCCCCAGCATTTT.

The V and J genes are TRBV5-1 and TRBJ2-7, with D possibly being TRBD2 (7 bases). The CDR3 loop spans 13 amino acids. Germline CDR1 is SGHRS and CDR2 is YFSETQ. V was shortened by 4 bases and J by 3 bases, with 11 bases between the two germline ends. CDR3 amino acids: CASSARGGYEQYF. In DNA form, the CDR3 reads TGCGCCAGCAGCGCAAGGGGGGGCTACGAGCAGTACTTC.

In its sample, this clonotype was seen a few times. The DNA for the CDR3 is TGTGCCAGCCTCTGGGGGACTTCGGACGCAGGCTACGAGCAGTACTTC. It is translated as CASLWGTSDAGYEQYF. The chain joins TRBV6-2 or TRBV6-3 to TRBJ2-7, with a tentative D call TRBD2 (6 bases). The V end was cut by 8 bases, the J end by 3 bases, with 23 bases between. CDR1 is MNHEY, CDR2 SVGEGT, per germline. The CDR3 has 16 residues.

The DNA for the CDR3 is TGTGCCAGCAGCGGGGGACAGAAAGAGACCCAGTACTTC. Its translation: CASSGGQKETQYF. The gene calls are TRBV5-6 and TRBJ2-5, with TRBD1 matching 7 bases. J gave up 3 bases and V 4 bases, and 3 bases lay outside the gene matches. This CDR3 contains 13 residues. Germline assignment: CDR1 SGHDT and CDR2 YYEEEE.

This clonotype appeared a few times. The genes are TRBV24-1 and TRBJ2-1; TRBD1 matches 9 bases. V gave up 6 bases and J gave up 8 bases; unmatched junction bases: 10. The germline gives CDR1 KGHDR, CDR2 SFDVKD. The CDR3 runs 15 residues. The CDR3 DNA follows: TGTGCCACCAGTACCCTCGGGACAGGGTCCCATGAGCAGTTCTTC. This encodes CATSTLGTGSHEQFF.

This clonotype has ten or more counts. The rearrangement joins TRBV4-1 to TRBJ2-5; D not certain. The CDR3 is made up of 13 amino acids. V was trimmed by 1 base and J by 5 bases, leaving 8 bases between them. Looked up from germline, CDR1 is MGHRA and CDR2 is YSYEKL. CDR3 amino acids: CASSQVLFETQYF. The CDR3 nucleotides are TGCGCCAGCAGCCAAGTGTTATTCGAGACCCAGTACTTC.

There are a few counts of this clonotype. The chain uses TRBV4-1 and TRBJ2-1, with 8 nucleotides matching TRBD2. Unmatched junction bases numbered 9, after V lost 1 base and J lost 7 bases. CDR3 size: 16 residues. Germline V CDR1 and CDR2: MGHRA, YSYEKL. CDR3 loop: CASSQGPGLAKNEQFF. CDR3 DNA: TGCGCCAGCAGCCAAGGACCCGGACTAGCCAAGAATGAGCAGTTCTTC.